The source of this TCR beta chain is a study of CD8+ T cells in alopecia areata. Concerning this clone itself: Antigen specificity is unknown.

J was trimmed by 0 bases and V by 3 bases; bases with no gene match: 5. CDR3 length equals 16 residues. Germline CDR1 reads SGHRS; CDR2 reads YFSETQ. Points from the study as a whole: Researchers report lesional scalp, most notably alopecia totalis/universalis, outstripped normal scalp in clonality.

TCR sequencing used cDNA made by reverse transcription of extracted RNA. Only in-frame clones appear in the TCRdb table, and some are missing; sequencing was by immunoSEQ multiplex PCR. The table has around 290,000 clones, about three fifths seen once. Treatment reported: oral pan-JAK inhibitor, 5-10 mg twice daily. Cell sorting was applied to PBMCs, and CD4+ and CD8+ T cells were collected. Specimen: CD4+ T cells sorted from blood, collected at week 24, from a patient treated with tofacitinib. The sequence came from a human donor with alopecia areata. The rearrangement joins TRBV5-1 to TRBJ1-1; 10 nucleotides match TRBD1. CDR3 coding DNA: TGCGCCAGCAGCTGGGGGACAGGGGATCTGAACACTGAAGCTTTCTTT. Protein product: CASSWGTGDLNTEAFF.